These 21 T cell receptor beta chains originate from one sample sequenced in a study of blood T cell repertoires in COVID-19. Assay used: immunoSEQ multiplex PCR; TCRdb lists only in-frame clones, some missing. The sample carries approximately 100,000 clones, around 88% recorded once. The sequenced sample was peripheral blood. All receptors come from a human donor in a cohort sampled during active COVID-19.

The chain has TRBV27 and TRBJ1-6; TRBD1 might be the D (5 bases). V was pared by 5 bases and J by 6 bases, with 23 bases between. CDR1 and CDR2 from the germline V gene are MNHEY and SMNVEV (reference sequence). The CDR3 has 18 residues. The CDR3 region has the DNA TGTGCCAGCAGTCATGGGGGTGGTGCGGGGCCTATTAATTCACCCCTCCACTTT. It translates to CASSHGGGAGPINSPLHF.

The gene calls are TRBV12-3 or TRBV12-4 and TRBJ2-1; a possible D gene is TRBD1 (6 bases). V was cut by 5 bases and J by 7 bases, with 12 bases left in between. The CDR3 runs to 13 residues. Written as DNA, the CDR3 is TGTGCCAGCAGTCCGACCGGACAGAATGAGCAGTTCTTC. Protein: CASSPTGQNEQFF.

V and J are TRBV28 and TRBJ2-7; no firm D call. Germline assignment: CDR1 MDHEN and CDR2 SYDVKM. V was pared by 2 bases and J by 7 bases, with 9 bases between. The CDR3 totals 12 residues. CDR3 amino acids: CASSLDASEQYF. The CDR3, as DNA: TGTGCCAGCAGTTTAGACGCTAGTGAGCAGTACTTC.

A single count supports this clone. The chain has TRBV6-2 or TRBV6-3 and TRBJ2-1, with 9 bases fitting TRBD2. The J segment lost 3 bases and the V segment lost 6 bases, leaving 6 bases of the junction unmatched. The CDR3 length is 15 residues. From germline, CDR1 is MNHEY and CDR2 SVGEGT. CDR3 coding DNA: TGTGCCAGCAGCAATAGCGGGGGTTACTACAATGAGCAGTTCTTC. Its translation: CASSNSGGYYNEQFF.

The chain links TRBV19 to TRBJ1-5; 9 bases align to TRBD1. The V gene end was trimmed by 5 bases and the J gene end by 5 bases; junction bases not matched to a gene: 7. Germline V lookup: CDR1 LNHDA, CDR2 SQIVND (reference sequence). The CDR3 length is 15 residues. CDR3: CASSGDRVEDQPQHF. The CDR3 DNA reads as TGTGCCAGTAGTGGGGACAGGGTGGAAGATCAGCCCCAGCATTTT.

The chain employs TRBV6-5 and TRBJ1-5; 8 positions match TRBD1. Germline CDR1 and CDR2: MNHEY and SVGAGI. CDR3 size: 15 residues. Trimming took 5 bases from V and 2 from J; bases not matched to a gene: 5. CDR3 in amino acids: CASSPGQVRNQPQHF. The CDR3 DNA follows: TGTGCCAGCAGTCCGGGACAGGTACGCAATCAGCCCCAGCATTTT.

Only one count was recorded for this clone. This rearrangement joins TRBV2 to TRBJ2-5; 10 positions match TRBD2. Trimming at V came to 8 bases and at J to 2 bases, leaving 8 bases not matched to a gene. CDR1 SNHLY and CDR2 FYNNEI come from the germline V gene. This CDR3 region has 15 residues. The CDR3 nucleotides are TGTGCCAGCCCTAATCTAGCGGGGGAACAAGAGACCCAGTACTTC. Protein: CASPNLAGEQETQYF.

The chain recombines TRBV19 with TRBJ1-2; 8 nucleotides line up with TRBD1. J lost 3 bases, V lost 0 bases, and 6 bases had no gene match. Germline values: CDR1 LNHDA, CDR2 SQIVND (reference sequence). This CDR3 spans 16 amino acids. The DNA for the CDR3 is TGTGCCAGTAGTATAGACCTAGGACAGGGTGACTATGGCTACACCTTC. This sequence encodes CASSIDLGQGDYGYTF.

This chain connects TRBV30 to TRBJ1-5, with 9 bases identical to TRBD1. The CDR3 is 14 residues long. Per the germline V gene, CDR1 is GTSNPN and CDR2 is SVGIG (reference sequence). After removal of 5 bases from V and 7 bases from J, the junction contained 9 bases not matched to a gene. Here the CDR3 reads CAWSGQGFQQPQHF. The CDR3 DNA sequence: TGTGCCTGGTCGGGACAGGGTTTCCAACAGCCCCAGCATTTT.

This clone was picked up a small number of times. The rearrangement joins TRBV28 to TRBJ2-7; perhaps TRBD2 as D (6 bases). CDR1 MDHEN and CDR2 SYDVKM come from the germline V gene. This CDR3 is built from 16 residues. V gave up 5 bases and J gave up 2 bases, with 19 bases separating them. The CDR3 loop is CASSHPLRGRPYEQYF. The CDR3, as DNA: TGTGCCAGCAGTCACCCCCTTAGAGGGAGGCCCTACGAGCAGTACTTC.

The gene calls are TRBV4-1 and TRBJ2-3, with TRBD2 identical over 10 bases. This CDR3 has 15 amino acids. Germline values: CDR1 MGHRA, CDR2 YSYEKL. V was clipped by 2 bases and J by 2 bases; unmatched bases: 1. The CDR3 sequence: CASSQTSGDTDTQYF. CDR3 nucleotides: TGCGCCAGCAGCCAAACTAGCGGGGACACAGATACGCAGTATTTT.

The chain employs TRBV5-1 and TRBJ2-7; 8 bases map to TRBD1. V trimming: 4 bases; J trimming: 3 bases; junction bases outside the gene matches: 0. Germline CDR1 and CDR2: SGHRS and YFSETQ. The CDR3 runs to 12 residues. The CDR3 protein is CASSDRGYEQYF. Written as DNA, the CDR3 is TGCGCCAGCAGCGACAGGGGCTACGAGCAGTACTTC.

V is TRBV19 and J is TRBJ2-3; the match to TRBD1 covers 9 bases. Germline CDR1 reads LNHDA; CDR2 reads SQIVND (reference sequence). The CDR3 is made up of 15 amino acids. J gave up 4 bases and V 7 bases, and 9 bases lay outside the gene matches. The CDR3 DNA follows: TGTGCCAGTACCTCGGGACAGGGTTATCCAGATACGCAGTATTTT. The encoded protein is CASTSGQGYPDTQYF.

Of note for this clone: Relative to the germline gene, one junction end is altered; a read error may explain this. This chain joins TRBV14 and TRBJ1-6, with D unclear. Germline V gene data show CDR1 as SGHDN and CDR2 as FVKESK. The CDR3 runs 14 residues. CDR3 DNA: TGTGCCAGTAGCCTCGAGCCCGCCGGTTCACCCCTCCACTTT. It translates to CASSLEPAGSPLHF.

Notes on this clone: This specimen includes other DNA sequences encoding the same CDR3. This chain uses TRBV27 with TRBJ2-2; D is unclear. The CDR3 has 12 residues. Per the germline V gene, CDR1 is MNHEY and CDR2 is SMNVEV (reference sequence). Between the trimmed V and J ends, which lost 4 bases and 3 bases, there was a span of 3 bases. CDR3 sequence: CASSSYTGELFF. The DNA of the CDR3 is TGTGCCAGCAGTTCTTACACCGGGGAGCTGTTTTTT.

The V gene is TRBV7-2, the J gene TRBJ1-6; maybe TRBD1 (6 bases). Germline lookup yields CDR1 SGHTA and CDR2 FQGNSA. V lost 2 bases and J lost 10, with 12 bases in between. CDR3 length: 14 residues. CDR3 residues: CASSLNRARSPLHF. The CDR3 nucleotides are TGTGCCAGCAGCTTAAACAGGGCCCGATCACCCCTCCACTTT. The full variable domain, rest sourced from reference TRBV7-2 and TRBJ1-6, is GAGVSQSPSNKVTEKGKDVELRCDPISGHTALYWYRQSLGQGLEFLIYFQGNSAPDKSGLPSDRFSAERTGGSVSTLTIQRTQQEDSAVYLCASSLNRARSPLHFGNGTRLTVT.

The CDR3 spells CAWSPGETEAFF. The CDR3 coding sequence is TGTGCCTGGAGTCCAGGGGAAACTGAAGCTTTCTTT. The rearrangement links TRBV30 to TRBJ1-1; tentatively, D is TRBD1 (6 bases). The CDR3 sequence is 12 residues long. V lost 2 bases and J 5 bases, leaving 9 bases between the germline ends. Germline values: CDR1 GTSNPN, CDR2 SVGIG (reference sequence).

A single count supports this clone. The rearrangement links TRBV30 to TRBJ2-3; 8 bases agree with TRBD2. J lost 2 bases, V lost 5 bases, and 12 bases had no gene match. Germline-derived CDR1 and CDR2 are GTSNPN and SVGIG (reference sequence). CDR3 length: 16 amino acids. CDR3 in DNA: TGTGCCTGGGGGCACGGGGGGGCGCGAAACACAGATACGCAGTATTTT. Translation: CAWGHGGARNTDTQYF.

This chain joins TRBV7-2 and TRBJ2-3; 7 nucleotides align to TRBD2. The CDR3 is made up of 15 amino acids. Per germline, CDR1 SGHTA and CDR2 FQGNSA. Losses at the gene ends were 2 bases for V and 0 bases for J; bases not matched to a gene: 2. CDR3 coding DNA: TGTGCCAGCAGCTTAAGGGGACTAAGCACAGATACGCAGTATTTT. Translated, it gives CASSLRGLSTDTQYF.

This clone turned up a few times. The CDR3 sequence: CASSWRGNGNTIYF. The CDR3 DNA follows: TGTGCCAGCAGTTGGAGAGGGAATGGAAACACCATATATTTT. This chain links TRBV27 with TRBJ1-3; no firm D call. Germline loops: CDR1 MNHEY, CDR2 SMNVEV (reference sequence). V lost 4 bases and J 3 bases, leaving 10 bases between the germline ends. The CDR3 length is 14 residues.

This clone appeared a single time. The V gene is TRBV7-9, the J gene TRBJ2-7, with 7 bases identical to TRBD2. CDR3 length: 14 residues. CDR1 is SEHNR, CDR2 FQNEAQ, per germline (reference sequence). V gave up 0 bases and J gave up 6 bases; unmatched junction bases: 5. The CDR3 reads CASSLAQGGREQYF. In DNA form, the CDR3 reads TGTGCCAGCAGCTTAGCCCAGGGAGGGCGCGAGCAGTACTTC.